The rows below give T cell receptor beta chains drawn from one sample of a study of CD8 T cells in Susac syndrome. TCRdb passed the immunoSEQ multiplex PCR reads through MiXCR, listing each CDR3 protein once. This sample carries some 190,000 distinct CDR3 sequences, 94% of them seen once, and the ten largest clones take roughly 0.14%. The sequenced sample was CD4+ T cells from PBMCs. All receptors come from a human donor with Susac syndrome. Both conserved end residues are part of each CDR3. The D gene is left open where the match is weak. The size field is filled for only some rows; it gives once, few, many or a size class.

clone_size j_call d_call v_call cdr3_nt cdr3_aa
. TRBJ2-3 TRBD2 TRBV29-1 TGCAGCGCAGGGAGGGCGGCAGATACGCAGTATTTT CSAGRAADTQYF
. TRBJ1-1 . TRBV12-5 TGTGCTAGTGGCATTGGGGGGAACACTGAAGCTTTCTTT CASGIGGNTEAFF
. TRBJ2-3 . TRBV20-1 TGCAGTGCTAGTCGTGGCAGGGAGGTCGGAGATACGCAGTATTTT CSASRGREVGDTQYF
. TRBJ2-4 TRBD1 TRBV12-3/TRBV12-4 TGTGCCAGCAGTTCCTCCCAGGGGGCTTCTACCGGGGACATTCAGTACTTC CASSSSQGASTGDIQYF
once TRBJ2-5 . TRBV20-1 TGCAGTGCGTATCGGACAGCCCAAGAGACCCAGTACTTC CSAYRTAQETQYF
. TRBJ1-1 . TRBV9 TGTGCCAGCAGCGCCACGGTTGGCACTGAAGCTTTCTTT CASSATVGTEAFF
once TRBJ1-5 . TRBV6-1 TGTGCCAGCAGGCGCAATCAGCCCCAGCATTTT CASRRNQPQHF
. TRBJ1-1 TRBD1 TRBV5-6 TGTGCCAGCAGCTTCTGGGACAGGACTGAAGCTTTCTTT CASSFWDRTEAFF
once TRBJ2-5 . TRBV18 TGTGCCAGCTCACCAGGGGAGGAAGAGACCCAGTACTTC CASSPGEEETQYF
. TRBJ1-1 . TRBV20-1 TGCAGTGCTAGGGTTCCCGCTTCCTGGGCTTTCTTT CSARVPASWAFF
. TRBJ2-5 . TRBV15 TGTGCCACCAGCAGAGGACGTAAAGAGACCCAGTACTTC CATSRGRKETQYF
. TRBJ1-5 . TRBV30 TGTGCCTGGAGTGTACTTCAGCAGCCCCAGCATTTT CAWSVLQQPQHF
. TRBJ1-1 . TRBV19 TGTGCCAGTCGAGGGCCGGAGGACACTGAAGCTTTCTTT CASRGPEDTEAFF
. TRBJ2-7 . TRBV2 TGTGCCAGCCGTCCCCGGGTTAACAGCTACGAGCAGTACTTC CASRPRVNSYEQYF
. TRBJ2-3 . TRBV20-1 TGCAGTGGTGTCGGTGGAGATACGCAGTATTTT CSGVGGDTQYF
. TRBJ2-7 . TRBV6-5 TGTGCCAGCAGTTACCTTACGGGGGAGCAGTACTTC CASSYLTGEQYF
. TRBJ2-7 . TRBV4-2 TGTGCCAGCAGCCAAGAGGGTTGGAGTCGCGAGCAGTACTTC CASSQEGWSREQYF
. TRBJ2-1 TRBD2 TRBV7-2 TGTGCCAGCAGCTCCGCCTTAGCGGGGGGTCAGTTCTTC CASSSALAGGQFF
. TRBJ1-4 . TRBV30 TGTGCCTGGACCCCACTACTTCGCGAGGATGAAAAACTGTTTTTT CAWTPLLREDEKLFF
. TRBJ2-1 TRBD2 TRBV3-1 TGTGCCAGCAGCCAAGATGTATCAGCGGGGGGGTCTGAGCAGTTCTTC CASSQDVSAGGSEQFF
. TRBJ2-3 TRBD1 TRBV19 TGTGCCAGTAGTATGACAGGGATAACTACAGATACGCAGTATTTT CASSMTGITTDTQYF
. TRBJ1-2 TRBD1 TRBV20-1 TGCAGTGCGCCGGACAGGGCTGCCTATGGCTACACCTTC CSAPDRAAYGYTF
. TRBJ2-7 TRBD2 TRBV20-1 TGCAGTGCTAGAGGGTCCAGCGGGGGATACGAGCAGTACTTC CSARGSSGGYEQYF
. TRBJ2-2 TRBD2 TRBV27 TGTGCCAGCAGTTTACAGCGGGGGTTACTAACCGGGGAGCTGTTTTTT CASSLQRGLLTGELFF
. TRBJ1-4 . TRBV12-3/TRBV12-4 TGTGCCAGCAGTTTAGAATGGGGGACGGATGAAAAACTGTTTTTT CASSLEWGTDEKLFF
. TRBJ1-2 . TRBV6-2/TRBV6-3 TGTGCCAGCAGTAGGGACGGCGGAGGCTACACCTTC CASSRDGGGYTF
. TRBJ2-3 . TRBV11-2 TGTGCCAGCAGCTTAGAAAGGGCAGATACGCAGTATTTT CASSLERADTQYF
. TRBJ1-1 . TRBV6-2/TRBV6-3 TGTGCCAGCAGTTACGCAGGTGGCACACGTGTTGAAGCTTTCTTT CASSYAGGTRVEAFF